This TCR beta chain was sequenced during a study of graft-versus-host responses after intestinal transplantation. Across the study: The whole recipient group had anti-thymocyte globulin induction followed by tacrolimus and steroids for about three years. Findings and limits, study-wide: Detection of GvH clones occurred in recipient marrow, and some had their first appearance in ileum or blood.

Profiled with immunoSEQ multiplex PCR; TCRdb holds only in-frame clones, not every one. The data contain roughly 130,000 clones, 80% to 95% of them singletons. On this clone: Its matching antigen is unknown.

V was pared by 2 bases and J by 3 bases, with 7 bases of the junction left unmatched. CDR3 size: 15 residues. The V gene's germline CDR1 is SGHNT and CDR2 YYREEE (reference sequence). This chain uses TRBV5-4 with TRBJ2-7, with 8 bases lining up with TRBD1. The input for sequencing was unstimulated CD4+ T cells sorted from spleen or lymph node cells, taken before intestinal transplant. The TCR sequence derives from a human donor who received an intestinal transplant. The CDR3 protein is CASSFQGAGYYEQYF. The CDR3 DNA follows: TGTGCCAGCAGCTTTCAGGGGGCAGGTTACTACGAGCAGTACTTC.